These 15 T cell receptor beta chains were all obtained from the same sample, sequenced in a study of OX40 agonist ivuxolimab in advanced cancers. Clones were read by immunoSEQ multiplex PCR, and TCRdb kept only the in-frame ones, dropping some. Among roughly 40,000 clones, approximately 80% were seen once, and the ten largest hold approximately 2%. This material consisted of CD4+ or CD8+ T cells sorted from blood, taken in a trial of the OX40 agonist ivuxolimab. The receptors originated from an adult with an advanced solid tumor such as melanoma, head and neck, liver or kidney cancer.

The chain employs TRBV5-1 and TRBJ1-1; no clear D. V lost 0 bases and J lost 6, with 9 bases in between. Germline V gives CDR1 SGHRS, CDR2 YFSETQ. This CDR3 is 13 amino acids long. Here the CDR3 DNA reads TGCGCCAGCAGCTTGGCGGCAAGGTCTGAAGCTTTCTTT. It is translated as CASSLAARSEAFF.

This chain joins TRBV7-2 and TRBJ1-3; perhaps TRBD1 as D (6 bases). CDR3 length: 17 residues. The V end lost 5 bases, the J end lost 0 bases, and 17 bases lay between the germline ends. Germline CDR1 SGHTA, CDR2 FQGNSA. CDR3 in amino acids: CASSARQVPLSGNTIYF. DNA for the CDR3: TGTGCCAGCAGCGCCCGACAGGTGCCCCTCTCTGGAAACACCATATATTTT.

The chain combines TRBV5-1 with TRBJ1-4; D remains ambiguous. The V gene's germline CDR1 is SGHRS and CDR2 YFSETQ. The V end lost 0 bases, the J end lost 0 bases, and 3 bases lay between the germline ends. The CDR3 has 14 amino acids. The CDR3 reads CASSLEATNEKLFF. The DNA for the CDR3 is TGCGCCAGCAGCTTGGAGGCAACTAATGAAAAACTGTTTTTT.

The chain links TRBV5-4 to TRBJ2-5, with TRBD2 as a possible D gene (6 bases). Germline CDR1 is SGHNT and CDR2 is YYREEE (reference sequence). The CDR3 has 14 amino acids. Trimming left V 4 bases short and J 7 bases short, with 17 bases between. CDR3 region: CASSLRDLGGTQYF. CDR3 in DNA: TGTGCCAGCAGCCTCCGGGACTTGGGAGGGACCCAGTACTTC.

The chain joins TRBV10-3 to TRBJ2-3; 10 positions match TRBD2. CDR3 length equals 16 residues. Germline V lookup: CDR1 ENHRY, CDR2 SYGVKD. V was pared by 10 bases and J by 2 bases, with 12 bases of the junction left unmatched. The CDR3 DNA reads as TGTGCCACCCGGATACTAGCGGGGACTTCCACAGATACGCAGTATTTT. The encoded protein is CATRILAGTSTDTQYF.

The V and J genes are TRBV10-3 and TRBJ1-1; the D is unclear. Germline values: CDR1 ENHRY, CDR2 SYGVKD. V was clipped by 3 bases and J by 3 bases, with 14 bases between them. The CDR3 loop spans 15 amino acids. Here the CDR3 reads CAISEGSLKDTEAFF. As DNA, the CDR3 is TGTGCCATCAGTGAAGGCAGCCTTAAGGACACTGAAGCTTTCTTT.

The chain links TRBV10-1 to TRBJ1-2; tentatively, D is TRBD1 (5 bases). This CDR3 is 14 amino acids long. Germline values: CDR1 WNHNN, CDR2 SYGVQD (reference sequence). V lost 3 bases and J 4 bases, leaving 12 bases between the germline ends. The CDR3 coding sequence is TGCGCCAGCAGTGAACCCGGGACCAGCTATGGCTACACCTTC. It translates to CASSEPGTSYGYTF.

The chain combines TRBV30 with TRBJ2-7; 11 nucleotides line up with TRBD1. There are 14 residues in the CDR3. The germline gives CDR1 GTSNPN, CDR2 SVGIG (reference sequence). J was trimmed by 3 bases and V by 4 bases; bases with no gene match: 5. The CDR3 DNA reads as TGTGCCTGGAAAACCGGGACAGGGGGCTACGAGCAGTACTTC. Its protein is CAWKTGTGGYEQYF.

The chain combines TRBV11-2 with TRBJ2-7; D remains unclear. V dropped 2 bases and J dropped 4 bases, with 3 bases sitting between them. There are 11 residues in the CDR3. Germline CDR1 and CDR2: SGHAT and FQNNGV. The CDR3 protein is CASSLFYEQYF. DNA for the CDR3: TGTGCCAGCAGCTTATTTTACGAGCAGTACTTC. Filled out from reference TRBV11-2 and TRBJ2-7, the complete variable domain reads EAGVAQSPRYKIIEKRQSVAFWCNPISGHATLYWYQQILGQGPKLLIQFQNNGVVDDSQLPKDRFSAERLKGVDSTLKIQPAKLEDSAVYLCASSLFYEQYFGPGTRLTVT.

The V call is TRBV5-1, the J call TRBJ2-3; tentatively, D is TRBD1 (5 bases). The ends were cut back, 0 bases at V and 1 base at J, with 9 bases in the middle. Germline CDR1 SGHRS, CDR2 YFSETQ. The CDR3 extends over 15 amino acids. The CDR3 region has the DNA TGCGCCAGCAGCTTGGAGTCCAGGGGCACAGATACGCAGTATTTT. Protein sequence: CASSLESRGTDTQYF.

V and J are TRBV29-1 and TRBJ2-3, with 8 bases that match TRBD1. The CDR3 covers 14 residues. The junction had 2 bases not matched to a gene; V was cut back by 1 base and J by 2 bases. Germline lookup yields CDR1 SQVTM and CDR2 ANQGSEA. The CDR3 sequence: CSVEGQGYTDTQYF. The CDR3 nucleotides are TGCAGCGTTGAAGGACAGGGGTACACAGATACGCAGTATTTT.

The chain employs TRBV6-5 and TRBJ1-2; perhaps TRBD1 as D (5 bases). Germline loops: CDR1 MNHEY, CDR2 SVGAGI. Trimming removed 6 bases at V and 5 bases at J, with 13 bases between. The CDR3 sequence is 13 residues long. CDR3 in DNA: TGTGCCAGCAGGCGGGACGGGCAGTATGGCTACACCTTC. This encodes CASRRDGQYGYTF.

This chain links TRBV2 with TRBJ1-5; 9 bases match TRBD1. The CDR3 runs to 15 residues. With V trimmed by 4 bases and J by 4 bases, 5 bases remained unmatched. Germline V lookup: CDR1 SNHLY, CDR2 FYNNEI. DNA of the CDR3: TGTGCCAGCAGTGTACAGGGGGCTGGGAATCAGCCCCAGCATTTT. Its protein is CASSVQGAGNQPQHF.

The chain recombines TRBV11-2 with TRBJ1-1; D gene unclear. Germline-derived CDR1 and CDR2 are SGHAT and FQNNGV. This CDR3 has 18 amino acids. V was shortened by 0 bases and J by 0 bases, with 17 bases between the two germline ends. The DNA for the CDR3 is TGTGCCAGCAGCTTAGATCGTGGGTCCCCCTCAATGAACACTGAAGCTTTCTTT. It encodes CASSLDRGSPSMNTEAFF.

The chain is built from TRBV10-2 and TRBJ2-1, with 11 bases fitting TRBD2. This CDR3 is built from 16 residues. CDR1 is WSHSY, CDR2 SAAADI, per germline. V shed 2 bases and J 6 bases; nucleotides not matched to a gene: 6. DNA for the CDR3: TGCGCCAGCAGTGAGATGTGGACTAGCGGGCGCAATGAGCAGTTCTTC. Translating gives CASSEMWTSGRNEQFF.